A selection of T cell receptor beta chains follows, all from one sample in a study of blood T cells in healthy people across ages. TCRdb analysed the 5' RACE reads with MiXCR anew, one entry per CDR3 protein. This table holds more than 1,000,000 distinct CDR3 sequences, approximately 25% found once. The data were also submitted as part of a second study, on T cells of mothers and their children.

Material for sequencing was blood. These receptors were obtained from a girl aged 2 to 9 in good health. Each CDR3 is given with its conserved first and last residue. A D gene is named only where the DNA matches it firmly. Expanded clones are given a class, and other clones once, few, many or no size at all.

J,V,D,size,DNA,CDR3
TRBJ2-5,TRBV29-1,NA,few,TGCAGCGTTGTCCCTCCGGCGACCCAGTACTTC,CSVVPPATQYF
TRBJ2-1,TRBV7-9,TRBD1,NA,TGTGCCAGCAGCCCTACCGGACAGGTCAATGAGCAGTTCTTC,CASSPTGQVNEQFF
TRBJ1-2,TRBV20-1,NA,NA,TGCAGTGCTAGAGACAGCTCCATCTATGGCTACACCTTC,CSARDSSIYGYTF
TRBJ2-5,TRBV4-3,NA,NA,TGCGCCAGCAGCCAGGCCCACTCTGAGACCCAGTACTTC,CASSQAHSETQYF
TRBJ2-1,TRBV20-1,NA,NA,TGCAGTGCTAGACGGCTAGGGTCCAATGAGCAGTTCTTC,CSARRLGSNEQFF
TRBJ2-3,TRBV7-9,TRBD2,NA,TGTGCCAGCTTTCTTCTGGGGGGGTCCACAGATACGCAGTATTTT,CASFLLGGSTDTQYF
TRBJ1-1,TRBV6-4,NA,few,TGTGCCAGCAGTGGGGCAGCCAGAATGATGAACACTGAAGCTTTCTTT,CASSGAARMMNTEAFF
TRBJ1-2,TRBV7-9,NA,few,TGTGCCAGCAGCTTAGAAGGCTTAGGAATTGGTGGCTACACCTTC,CASSLEGLGIGGYTF
TRBJ1-5,TRBV6-6,NA,NA,TGTGCCAGCAGTTACTCGACGGCCCAGCCCCAGCATTTT,CASSYSTAQPQHF
TRBJ1-6,TRBV27,NA,few,TGTGCCAGCAGTTTACTGGGGGGGGATTCACCCCTCCACTTT,CASSLLGGDSPLHF
TRBJ2-5,TRBV5-1,NA,NA,TGCGCCAGCAGGGGCTGGGGTAGCCAAGAGACCCAGTACTTC,CASRGWGSQETQYF
TRBJ2-3,TRBV20-1,NA,NA,TGCAGTGCTAGTTACGACAGCACAGATACGCAGTATTTT,CSASYDSTDTQYF
TRBJ1-2,TRBV3-1,NA,few,TGTGCCAGCAGCCAAGAAGGATCGACAGGAGTACTCTATGGCTACACCTTC,CASSQEGSTGVLYGYTF
TRBJ2-7,TRBV28,NA,NA,TGTGCCAGCAGGTCCCGGGGACAAAGCTACGAGCAGTACTTC,CASRSRGQSYEQYF
TRBJ2-7,TRBV12-3/TRBV12-4,TRBD2,NA,TGTGCCAGCAGTCTTCTTCTAGCGGGCCATACTGGCGAGCAGTACTTC,CASSLLLAGHTGEQYF
TRBJ2-5,TRBV12-3/TRBV12-4,NA,few,TGCGCCAGCAGTTTACTTCCCCGGGGAGTACAAGAGACCCAGTACTTC,CASSLLPRGVQETQYF
TRBJ2-5,TRBV24-1,TRBD1,few,TGTGCCACCAGTGATAGGGGGCACGGGGAGACCCAGTACTTC,CATSDRGHGETQYF
TRBJ2-3,TRBV5-1,NA,NA,TGCGCCAGCAGCTTGGCCATTTGGCTAGCTGGAGAAGATACGCAGTATTTT,CASSLAIWLAGEDTQYF
TRBJ1-2,TRBV28,NA,few,TGTGCCAGCAGTGAATCTATCGGGGCCTCCTATGGCTACACCTTC,CASSESIGASYGYTF
TRBJ2-1,TRBV19,TRBD1,few,TGTGCCAGTAGTCCAACCGGGACAGGGATTCATGAGCAGTTCTTC,CASSPTGTGIHEQFF
TRBJ2-3,TRBV9,NA,NA,TGTGCCAGCAGCGTAGGAAGTATATTGTCAGATACGCAGTATTTT,CASSVGSILSDTQYF
TRBJ2-7,TRBV4-1,NA,many,TGTGCCAGCAGCCAGGGCGCGAGCTACGAGCAGTACTTC,CASSQGASYEQYF
TRBJ2-7,TRBV12-3/TRBV12-4,NA,NA,TGTGCCAGCAGTTTCGGTGTGGAGCAGTACTTC,CASSFGVEQYF